The 21 T cell receptor beta chains below all came from one sample that was sequenced in a study of blood T cell repertoires in COVID-19 (dated by TCRdb to 2019 to 2021). The library was prepared using the immunoSEQ multiplex PCR assay. The table comes from immuneACCESS by way of TCRdb, which keeps in-frame sequences with V and J called. Part of the clones is missing from these tables; in studies checked, under half for an unresolved V gene and the rest for unknown reasons. Present in this sample are 250,000 to 350,000 clones, around 83% of which were seen just once. 1.2% of the sample belongs to the ten largest clones. The specimen sequenced was peripheral blood. These TCRs come from a woman between 50 and 59 years old with acute or convalescent COVID-19.

The CDR3 spells CASSLGTGASGGYTF. The CDR3 DNA reads TGTGCCAGCTCACTGGGGACAGGGGCAAGTGGTGGCTACACCTTC. The chain joins TRBV18 to TRBJ1-2; 10 nucleotides line up with TRBD1. Trimming took 4 bases from V and 7 from J; bases not matched to a gene: 9. This CDR3 has 15 residues. The V gene's germline CDR1 is KGHSH and CDR2 LQKENI.

V usage is TRBV3-1 (or the pseudogene TRBV3-2) and J usage is TRBJ2-2; D is possibly TRBD1 (6 bases). The CDR3 sequence is 14 residues long. Trimming took 2 bases from V and 6 from J, leaving 10 bases between them. CDR1 and CDR2 from the germline V gene are LGHDT and YNNKEL (reference sequence). DNA for the CDR3: TGTGCCAGCAGCCAATCAAGGGGGTCCGGGGAGCTGTTTTTT. Translated, it gives CASSQSRGSGELFF.

The genes are TRBV5-1 and TRBJ1-2; TRBD1 might be the D (6 bases). CDR1 and CDR2 (germline): SGHRS, YFSETQ. This CDR3 has 16 amino acids. V was shortened by 0 bases and J by 2 bases, with 14 bases between the two germline ends. The CDR3 loop reads CASSLGVGTPNYGYTF. The CDR3, as DNA: TGCGCCAGCAGCTTGGGGGTTGGGACACCAAACTATGGCTACACCTTC.

The chain links TRBV9 to TRBJ1-2; no firm D call. Germline V gene data show CDR1 as SGDLS and CDR2 as YYNGEE. The CDR3 has 15 residues. V was clipped by 0 bases and J by 4 bases, with 13 bases between them. In DNA, the CDR3 is TGTGCCAGCAGCGTAGCCCTCGGAGAGAGCTATGGCTACACCTTC. Its protein product is CASSVALGESYGYTF.

This clone came up once. The genes are TRBV21-1 and TRBJ2-7; the table's D call of TRBD2 was not tested on the DNA. TRBV21-1 represents a pseudogene. This CDR3 contains 16 residues. CDR3 DNA: TGTGCCCGTCAATCTGGGCAGGACCCTAGAGGGAACGAGCAGTACGTC. Translated: CARQSGQDPRGNEQYV.

The DNA of the CDR3 is TGTGCCAGTAGTTCGGGAGTCCCCCACACCATATATTTT. Translated, it gives CASSSGVPHTIYF. The V call is TRBV19, the J call TRBJ1-3; D ambiguous. This CDR3 has 13 residues. Trimming pared 5 bases from V and 8 bases from J, leaving 13 bases between. In germline, CDR1 is LNHDA, CDR2 SQIVND (reference sequence). Full variable domain (remainder filled in from reference TRBV19 and TRBJ1-3): DGGITQSPKYLFRKEGQNVTLSCEQNLNHDAMYWYRQDPGQGLRLIYYSQIVNDFQKGDIAEGYSVSREKKESFPLTVTSAQKNPTAFYLCASSSGVPHTIYFGEGSWLTVV.

The V and J genes are TRBV24-1 and TRBJ2-1; 7 bases agree with TRBD1. J was trimmed by 2 bases and V by 6 bases; bases with no gene match: 6. CDR1 is KGHDR, CDR2 SFDVKD, per germline. The CDR3 extends over 15 amino acids. CDR3 in amino acids: CATSNSGGAYNEQFF. The CDR3 coding sequence is TGTGCCACCAGTAACTCAGGGGGAGCCTACAATGAGCAGTTCTTC.

The J gene is TRBJ1-2, the V gene TRBV6-5, with D perhaps matching TRBD1 (6 bases). This CDR3 has 13 residues. V was pared by 6 bases and J by 2 bases, with 10 bases between. Germline CDR1 MNHEY, CDR2 SVGAGI. The CDR3 is CASRGAGNYGYTF. CDR3 in DNA: TGTGCCAGCAGGGGGGCAGGGAACTATGGCTACACCTTC.

This chain joins TRBV6-2 or TRBV6-3 and TRBJ2-3; D gene unclear. CDR1 is MNHEY, CDR2 SVGEGT, per germline. V shed 0 bases and J shed 9 bases, with 7 bases lying between them. The CDR3 totals 12 residues. DNA of the CDR3: TGTGCCAGCAGTTACTCCGGCGGAACGCAGTATTTT. It is translated as CASSYSGGTQYF.

The gene calls are TRBV11-2 and TRBJ1-2; perhaps TRBD1 as D (6 bases). V was pared by 7 bases and J by 5 bases, with 11 bases between. The CDR3 runs to 12 residues. Looked up from germline, CDR1 is SGHAT and CDR2 is FQNNGV. The CDR3 loop is CASIEGDYGYTF. The CDR3 DNA reads as TGTGCCAGCATTGAGGGGGATTATGGCTACACCTTC.

The genes are TRBV27 and TRBJ1-5, with D possibly matching TRBD1 (6 bases). Germline V CDR1 and CDR2: MNHEY, SMNVEV (reference sequence). The CDR3 runs to 13 residues. The ends were cut back, 5 bases at V and 7 bases at J, with 12 bases in the middle. Written as DNA, the CDR3 is TGTGCCAGCAGTGATAAGGGGGACCAGCCCCAGCATTTT. Translation: CASSDKGDQPQHF.

A single count supports this clone. The chain has TRBV3-1 (or the pseudogene TRBV3-2) and TRBJ2-3; D call uncertain. Trimming left V 3 bases short and J 6 bases short, with 7 bases between. This CDR3 is 12 amino acids long. CDR1 is LGHDT and CDR2 is YNNKEL in the germline V gene (reference sequence). The CDR3 region is CASSHLGDTQYF. For the CDR3, the DNA is TGTGCCAGCAGCCATCTAGGCGATACGCAGTATTTT.

The rearrangement links TRBV20-1 to TRBJ2-7; D gene ambiguous. The V end lost 4 bases, the J end lost 3 bases, and 10 bases lay between the germline ends. Germline V gives CDR1 DFQATT, CDR2 SNEGSKA (reference sequence). The CDR3 sequence is 12 residues long. The CDR3 DNA is TGCAGTGCTACTGACTTAAACTACGAGCAGTACTTC. Translation: CSATDLNYEQYF.

This clone was found a few times. The gene calls are TRBV14 and TRBJ2-3, with 10 bases matching TRBD2. Germline CDR1 reads SGHDN; CDR2 reads FVKESK. The CDR3 extends over 15 amino acids. V lost 6 bases, J lost 5 bases, and 8 bases stayed unmatched. The CDR3 is CASRHSGRAGDTQYF. Written as DNA, the CDR3 is TGTGCCAGCAGACACAGCGGGAGGGCCGGAGATACGCAGTATTTT.

J is TRBJ2-3 and V is TRBV2; 7 bases align to TRBD2. This CDR3 comprises 14 residues. The germline CDR1 and CDR2 sequences are SNHLY and FYNNEI. Losses at the gene ends were 2 bases for V and 4 bases for J; bases not matched to a gene: 3. DNA of the CDR3: TGTGCCAGCAGTGAAAGGCTAGCGGCAGATACGCAGTATTTT. Its translation: CASSERLAADTQYF. The full variable domain, completed using reference TRBV2 and TRBJ2-3, is EPEVTQTPSHQVTQMGQEVILRCVPISNHLYFYWYRQILGQKVEFLVSFYNNEISEKSEIFDDQFSVERPDGSNFTLKIRSTKLEDSAMYFCASSERLAADTQYFGPGTRLTVL.

V usage is TRBV5-8 and J usage is TRBJ2-3; 10 nucleotides match TRBD1. Germline assignment: CDR1 SGHTS and CDR2 YDEGEE. The CDR3 consists of 16 residues. V lost 2 bases, J lost 4 bases, and 7 bases stayed unmatched. CDR3 sequence: CASSLGMTGGADTQYF. In nucleotides, the CDR3 is TGTGCCAGCAGCTTAGGGATGACAGGGGGCGCAGATACGCAGTATTTT.

The chain links TRBV25-1 to TRBJ2-1; D remains unclear. Germline V gene sequence: CDR1 MGHDK, CDR2 SYGVNS. Deletions cut 6 bases from V and 6 bases from J, with 6 bases between. The CDR3 is 11 amino acids. The CDR3 DNA sequence: TGTGCCAGCAGACGAGTCAATGAGCAGTTCTTC. Its protein is CASRRVNEQFF.

The chain has TRBV7-2 and TRBJ1-5, with a tentative D call TRBD1 (5 bases). Trimming stripped 0 bases from V and 3 bases from J, with 9 bases between. The CDR3 spans 15 residues. CDR1 and CDR2 from the germline V gene are SGHTA and FQGNSA. CDR3 coding DNA: TGTGCCAGCAGCTTAGCGCAAGGGGCCAATCAGCCCCAGCATTTT. It encodes CASSLAQGANQPQHF.

The chain uses TRBV28 and TRBJ1-1; possible D gene TRBD1, 6 bases. V dropped 7 bases and J dropped 7 bases, with 16 bases sitting between them. The germline V gene encodes CDR1 MDHEN and CDR2 SYDVKM. The CDR3 length is 13 residues. CDR3: CASIASGTLEAFF. CDR3 sequence (DNA): TGTGCCAGCATCGCCTCGGGGACACTTGAAGCTTTCTTT.

The chain links TRBV6-5 to TRBJ1-2, with a tentative D call TRBD1 (6 bases). V dropped 7 bases and J dropped 4 bases, with 13 bases sitting between them. Looked up from germline, CDR1 is MNHEY and CDR2 is SVGAGI. This CDR3 contains 13 residues. CDR3 sequence (DNA): TGTGCCAGCACCGGGGGGCAGGGCTATGGCTACACCTTC. It specifies CASTGGQGYGYTF.

This chain joins TRBV6-2 or TRBV6-3 and TRBJ2-7; no clear D. Germline V gene data show CDR1 as MNHEY and CDR2 as SVGEGT. The CDR3 length is 11 residues. Trimming removed 6 bases from V and 2 bases from J, with 5 bases in between. The CDR3 reads CASSSAYEQYV. The CDR3 DNA is TGTGCCAGCAGCTCCGCCTACGAGCAGTACGTC.